This T cell receptor (beta chain) appears in the sequencing data of a study of T cell repertoires in cytomegalovirus infection. About the study: The authors relied on CMV epitopes, both recently identified HLA-C-restricted and well-studied HLA-B-restricted. Carrying CMV and the relevant HLA type showed in public TCR beta signatures.

Via MiXCR, TCRdb re-called the reads, giving one row per CDR3 protein. Here the sample spans approximately 910,000 distinct CDR3 sequences, about a third being singletons. Study results and caveats: Dominating the ex vivo response were TCR beta clonotypes that were CMV-specific and HLA-C-restricted.

The CDR3 sequence is 12 residues long. This clonotype was detected ten times or more. The antigen is unknown. At one boundary the junction diverges from the germline segment, which might be a read error. The sequenced sample was cultured CD8+ T cells from PBMCs, obtained from culture after CMV antigen stimulation. The chain carries TRBV12-3 or TRBV12-4 and TRBJ1-1; tentatively, D is TRBD1 (6 bases). This receptor was obtained from a human donor in good health (CMV status not recorded). Some clones in this sample may be carry-over from other donors' samples. The CDR3 sequence is CASSLGGAEAFF. The CDR3 nucleotides are TGTGCCAGCAGCTTAGGGGGGGCTGAAGCTTTCTTT.